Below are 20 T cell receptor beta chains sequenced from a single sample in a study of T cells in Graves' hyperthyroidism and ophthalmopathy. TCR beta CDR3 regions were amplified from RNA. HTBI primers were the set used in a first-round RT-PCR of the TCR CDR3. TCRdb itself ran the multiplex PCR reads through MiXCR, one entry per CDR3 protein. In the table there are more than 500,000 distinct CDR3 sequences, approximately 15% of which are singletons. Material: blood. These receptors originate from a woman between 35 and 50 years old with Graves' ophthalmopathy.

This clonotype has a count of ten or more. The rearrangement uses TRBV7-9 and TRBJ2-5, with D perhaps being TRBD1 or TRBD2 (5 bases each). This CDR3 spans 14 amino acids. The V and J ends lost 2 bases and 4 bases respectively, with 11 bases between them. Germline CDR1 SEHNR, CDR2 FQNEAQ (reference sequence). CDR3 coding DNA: TGTGCCAGCAGCTTACGGTCCGGGGCAGAGACCCAGTACTTC. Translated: CASSLRSGAETQYF.

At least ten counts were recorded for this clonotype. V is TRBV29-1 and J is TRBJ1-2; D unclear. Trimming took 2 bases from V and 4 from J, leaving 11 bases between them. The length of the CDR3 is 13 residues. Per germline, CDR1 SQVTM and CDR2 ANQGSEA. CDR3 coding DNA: TGCAGCGTTGAAATCAGCGGATTCTATGGCTACACCTTC. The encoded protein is CSVEISGFYGYTF.

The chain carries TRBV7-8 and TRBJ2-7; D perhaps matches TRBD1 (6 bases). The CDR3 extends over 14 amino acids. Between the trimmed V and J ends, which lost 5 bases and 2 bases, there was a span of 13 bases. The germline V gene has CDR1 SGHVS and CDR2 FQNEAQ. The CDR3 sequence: CASSLPGQPYEQYF. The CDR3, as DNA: TGTGCCAGCAGCCTACCTGGACAGCCCTACGAGCAGTACTTC.

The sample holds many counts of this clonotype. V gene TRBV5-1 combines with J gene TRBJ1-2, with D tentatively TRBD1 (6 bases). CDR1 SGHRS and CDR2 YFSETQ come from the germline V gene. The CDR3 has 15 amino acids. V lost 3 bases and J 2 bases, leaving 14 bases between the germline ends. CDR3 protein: CASSSSGTSNYGYTF. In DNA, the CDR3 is TGCGCCAGCAGCTCCTCCGGGACATCAAACTATGGCTACACCTTC.

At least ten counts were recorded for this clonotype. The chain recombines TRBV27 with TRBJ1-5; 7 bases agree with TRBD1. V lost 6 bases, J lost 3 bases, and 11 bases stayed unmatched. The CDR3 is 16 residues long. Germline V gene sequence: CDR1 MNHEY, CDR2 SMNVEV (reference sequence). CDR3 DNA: TGTGCCAGCAGGTCGATCAGCAGGGGGGACAATCAGCCCCAGCATTTT. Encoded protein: CASRSISRGDNQPQHF.

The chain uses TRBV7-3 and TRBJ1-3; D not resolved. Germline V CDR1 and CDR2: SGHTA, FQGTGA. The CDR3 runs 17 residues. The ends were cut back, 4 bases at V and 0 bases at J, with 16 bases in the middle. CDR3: CASSSPEPPVSGNTIYF. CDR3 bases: TGTGCCAGCAGCTCGCCCGAGCCACCCGTCTCTGGAAACACCATATATTTT.

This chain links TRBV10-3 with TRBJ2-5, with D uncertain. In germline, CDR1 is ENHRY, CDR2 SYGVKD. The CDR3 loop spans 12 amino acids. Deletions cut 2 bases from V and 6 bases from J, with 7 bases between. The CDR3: CAISEGRQTQYF. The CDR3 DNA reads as TGTGCCATCAGTGAGGGCCGTCAGACCCAGTACTTC.

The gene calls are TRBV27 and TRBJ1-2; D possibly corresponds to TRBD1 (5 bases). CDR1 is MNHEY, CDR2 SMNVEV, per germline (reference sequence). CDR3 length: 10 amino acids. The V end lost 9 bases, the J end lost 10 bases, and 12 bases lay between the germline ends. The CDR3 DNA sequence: TGTGCCAGACACGGACATGACTACACCTTC. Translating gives CARHGHDYTF.

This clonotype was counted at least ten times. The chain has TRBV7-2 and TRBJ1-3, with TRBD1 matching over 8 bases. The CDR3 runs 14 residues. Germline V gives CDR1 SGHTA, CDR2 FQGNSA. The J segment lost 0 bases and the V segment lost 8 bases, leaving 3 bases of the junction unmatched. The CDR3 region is CASGTGFSGNTIYF. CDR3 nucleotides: TGTGCCAGCGGGACAGGCTTCTCTGGAAACACCATATATTTT. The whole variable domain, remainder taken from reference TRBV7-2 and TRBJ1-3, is GAGVSQSPSNKVTEKGKDVELRCDPISGHTALYWYRQSLGQGLEFLIYFQGNSAPDKSGLPSDRFSAERTGGSVSTLTIQRTQQEDSAVYLCASGTGFSGNTIYFGEGSWLTVV.

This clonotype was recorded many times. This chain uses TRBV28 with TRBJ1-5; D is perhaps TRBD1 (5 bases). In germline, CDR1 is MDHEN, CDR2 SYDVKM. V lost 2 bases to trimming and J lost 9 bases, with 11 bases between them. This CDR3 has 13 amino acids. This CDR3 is CASSLGFGTPQHF. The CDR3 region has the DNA TGTGCCAGCAGTTTAGGTTTTGGGACGCCCCAGCATTTT.

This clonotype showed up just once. DNA for the CDR3: TGCAGCGTTGACGACGGGACAGGGGAGTCCTACGAGCAGTACTTC. Translating it yields CSVDDGTGESYEQYF. V usage is TRBV29-1 and J usage is TRBJ2-7; 10 bases are a match to TRBD1. Germline CDR1 SQVTM, CDR2 ANQGSEA. There are 15 residues in the CDR3. Trimming cost V 3 bases and J 1 base; bases outside gene matches: 6.

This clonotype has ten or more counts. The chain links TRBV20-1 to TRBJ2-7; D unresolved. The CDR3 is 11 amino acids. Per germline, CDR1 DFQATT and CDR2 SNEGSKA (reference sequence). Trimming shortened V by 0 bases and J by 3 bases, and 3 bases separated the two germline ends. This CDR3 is CSARESYEQYF. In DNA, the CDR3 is TGCAGTGCTAGAGAAAGCTACGAGCAGTACTTC.

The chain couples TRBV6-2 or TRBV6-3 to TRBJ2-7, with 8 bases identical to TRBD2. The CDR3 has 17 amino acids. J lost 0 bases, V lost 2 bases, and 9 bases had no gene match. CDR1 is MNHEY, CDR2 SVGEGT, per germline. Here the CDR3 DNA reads TGTGCCAGCAGTTACCCTCTTGGACTAGCCGTCTCCTACGAGCAGTACTTC. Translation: CASSYPLGLAVSYEQYF.

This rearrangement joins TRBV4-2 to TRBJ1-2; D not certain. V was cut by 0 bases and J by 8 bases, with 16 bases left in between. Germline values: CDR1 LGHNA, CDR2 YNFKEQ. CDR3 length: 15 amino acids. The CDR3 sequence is CASSQDPQVLVGYTF. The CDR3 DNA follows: TGTGCCAGCAGCCAAGATCCCCAGGTGTTAGTGGGCTACACCTTC.

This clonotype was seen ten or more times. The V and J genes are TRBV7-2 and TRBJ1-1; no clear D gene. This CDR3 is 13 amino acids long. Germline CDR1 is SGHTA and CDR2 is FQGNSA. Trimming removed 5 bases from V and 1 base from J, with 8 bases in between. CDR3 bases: TGTGCCAGCAGCCCCAGACGGAACACTGAAGCTTTCTTT. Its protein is CASSPRRNTEAFF.

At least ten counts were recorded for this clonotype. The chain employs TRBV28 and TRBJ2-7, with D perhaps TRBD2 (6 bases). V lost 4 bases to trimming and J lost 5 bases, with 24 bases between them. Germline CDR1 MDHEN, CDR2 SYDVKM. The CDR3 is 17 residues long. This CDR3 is CASSSEGTRGLGDEQYF. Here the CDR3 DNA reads TGTGCCAGCAGTTCCGAGGGGACGCGGGGTTTAGGGGACGAGCAGTACTTC.

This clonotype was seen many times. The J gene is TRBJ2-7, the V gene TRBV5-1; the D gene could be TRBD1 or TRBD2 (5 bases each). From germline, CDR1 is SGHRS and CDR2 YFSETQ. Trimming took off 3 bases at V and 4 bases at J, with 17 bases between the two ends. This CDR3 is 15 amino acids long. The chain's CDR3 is CASSYDSSGIYEQYF. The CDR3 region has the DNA TGCGCCAGCAGCTACGACAGTTCGGGGATTTACGAGCAGTACTTC.

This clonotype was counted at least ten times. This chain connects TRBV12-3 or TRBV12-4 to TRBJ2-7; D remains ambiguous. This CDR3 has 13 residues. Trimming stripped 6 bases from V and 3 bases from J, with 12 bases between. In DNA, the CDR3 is TGTGCCAGCAGCCAATATACTAACTACGAGCAGTACTTC. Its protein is CASSQYTNYEQYF.

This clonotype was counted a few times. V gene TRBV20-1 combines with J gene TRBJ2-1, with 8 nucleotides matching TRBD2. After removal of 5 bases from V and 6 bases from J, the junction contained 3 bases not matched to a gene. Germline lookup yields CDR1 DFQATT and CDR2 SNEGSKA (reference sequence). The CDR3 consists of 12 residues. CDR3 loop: CSAAGGGNEQFF. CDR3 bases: TGCAGTGCTGCGGGAGGCGGCAATGAGCAGTTCTTC.

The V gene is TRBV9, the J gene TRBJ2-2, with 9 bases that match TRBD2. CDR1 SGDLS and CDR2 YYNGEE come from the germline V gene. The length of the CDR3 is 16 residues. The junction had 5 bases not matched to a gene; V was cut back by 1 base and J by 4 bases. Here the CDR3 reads CASSVPAGGGTGELFF. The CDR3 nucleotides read TGTGCCAGCAGCGTACCAGCGGGAGGAGGCACCGGGGAGCTGTTTTTT. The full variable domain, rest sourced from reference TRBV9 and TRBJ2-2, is DSGVTQTPKHLITATGQRVTLRCSPRSGDLSVYWYQQSLDQGLQFLIQYYNGEERAKGNILERFSAQQFPDLHSELNLSSLELGDSALYFCASSVPAGGGTGELFFGEGSRLTVL.